Presented here are 26 T cell receptor beta chains from one specimen sequenced in a study of CD8 T cells in Susac syndrome. Reverse transcription of roughly 0.45 to 1 ug RNA was carried out with random hexamers. Using its own MiXCR run on the immunoSEQ multiplex PCR reads, TCRdb lists one record per CDR3 protein. The table has over 80,000 distinct CDR3 sequences, approximately 95% seen once. The sample taken for sequencing was CD8+ T cells from PBMCs. The receptors were sampled from a human donor with Susac syndrome.

This rearrangement joins TRBV13 to TRBJ2-2, with 11 positions matching TRBD2. The germline gives CDR1 PRHDT, CDR2 FYEKMQ (reference sequence). The length of the CDR3 is 16 residues. Germline trimming cut 5 bases from V and 4 bases from J; bases unmatched to any gene: 6. The CDR3 is CASSPPGLAGTGELFF. The DNA of the CDR3 is TGTGCCAGCAGCCCCCCCGGACTAGCGGGCACCGGGGAGCTGTTTTTT.

This chain links TRBV29-1 with TRBJ2-5; TRBD1 is a possible D gene (7 bases). Trimming took off 7 bases at V and 5 bases at J, with 23 bases between the two ends. Germline CDR1 is SQVTM and CDR2 is ANQGSEA. The CDR3 length is 15 residues. The CDR3 region is CSAERWGAGGETQYF. The CDR3 DNA reads as TGCAGCGCTGAGCGGTGGGGGGCAGGGGGGGAGACCCAGTACTTC. The full variable domain, with the rest looked up from reference TRBV29-1 and TRBJ2-5, is SAVISQKPSRDICQRGTSLTIQCQVDSQVTMMFWYRQQPGQSLTLIATANQGSEATYESGFVIDKFPISRPNLTFSTLTVSNMSPEDSSIYLCSAERWGAGGETQYFGPGTRLLVL.

CDR3 residues: CASSSPFTGVGKDTQYF. The CDR3 bases are TGTGCCAGCAGCTCCCCTTTCACGGGAGTGGGAAAAGATACGCAGTATTTT. V gene TRBV7-9 combines with J gene TRBJ2-3; possibly TRBD2 for D (6 bases). V gave up 4 bases and J gave up 5 bases, with 22 bases separating them. CDR1 is SEHNR, CDR2 FQNEAQ, per germline (reference sequence). CDR3 length: 17 amino acids.

The rearrangement links TRBV29-1 to TRBJ2-6; D gene unclear. With 3 bases removed from V and 0 bases from J, the gap between germline ends came to 9 bases. There are 15 residues in the CDR3. Germline loops: CDR1 SQVTM, CDR2 ANQGSEA. CDR3 DNA: TGCAGCGTTGAGTTAGGGAACTCTGGGGCCAACGTCCTGACTTTC. Translated, it gives CSVELGNSGANVLTF.

This chain connects TRBV13 to TRBJ2-6, with TRBD2 as a possible D gene (6 bases). The V and J ends lost 0 bases and 4 bases respectively, with 10 bases between them. Looked up from germline, CDR1 is PRHDT and CDR2 is FYEKMQ (reference sequence). CDR3 length equals 16 residues. The CDR3 DNA is TGTGCCAGCAGCTTAGGGCCGGCGGGAGGGGCCAACGTCCTGACTTTC. Translation gives CASSLGPAGGANVLTF. Together with reference TRBV13 and TRBJ2-6, the CDR3 gives the full variable domain: AAGVIQSPRHLIKEKRETATLKCYPIPRHDTVYWYQQGPGQDPQFLISFYEKMQSDKGSIPDRFSAQQFSDYHSELNMSSLELGDSALYFCASSLGPAGGANVLTFGAGSRLTVL.

The genes are TRBV4-2 and TRBJ2-7; 7 nucleotides align to TRBD2. Germline CDR1 reads LGHNA; CDR2 reads YNFKEQ. The CDR3 spans 12 residues. V was pared by 4 bases and J by 5 bases, with 2 bases of the junction left unmatched. The CDR3 region is CASSPGLHEQYF. Written as DNA, the CDR3 is TGTGCCAGCAGCCCGGGACTACACGAGCAGTACTTC.

The chain links TRBV19 to TRBJ2-7; a possible D gene is TRBD1 (8 bases). V was clipped by 5 bases and J by 2 bases, with 16 bases between them. The CDR3 covers 15 residues. Germline loops: CDR1 LNHDA, CDR2 SQIVND (reference sequence). CDR3 bases: TGTGCCAGTAGTCGAGGACAGGGAGGGACCTACGAGCAGTACTTC. It specifies CASSRGQGGTYEQYF.

J is TRBJ1-2 and V is TRBV9; 8 positions agree with TRBD1. This CDR3 has 14 residues. J was trimmed by 4 bases and V by 7 bases; bases with no gene match: 9. Germline CDR1 is SGDLS and CDR2 is YYNGEE. CDR3 DNA: TGTGCCAGCGGAGGGACAGGTCCGGGCTATGGCTACACCTTC. It is translated as CASGGTGPGYGYTF.

The chain couples TRBV4-3 to TRBJ2-7; D remains ambiguous. V was trimmed by 1 base and J by 0 bases, leaving 10 bases between them. Germline CDR1 reads LGHNA; CDR2 reads YSLEER. The CDR3 sequence is 15 residues long. This CDR3 reads CASSQVADLSYEQYF. The CDR3 bases are TGCGCCAGCAGCCAAGTGGCGGACCTCTCCTACGAGCAGTACTTC.

The rearrangement joins TRBV5-6 to TRBJ1-1; D may be TRBD1 (5 bases). CDR1 is SGHDT and CDR2 is YYEEEE in the germline V gene. This CDR3 spans 15 amino acids. The V end lost 1 base, the J end lost 11 bases, and 21 bases lay between the germline ends. As DNA, the CDR3 is TGTGCCAGCAGCTTGTGGGGCCTGGCCCCTTGGGACGCTTTCTTT. It specifies CASSLWGLAPWDAFF.

The chain has TRBV6-5 and TRBJ1-2; 9 positions agree with TRBD1. Germline CDR1 reads MNHEY; CDR2 reads SVGAGI. V trimming: 4 bases; J trimming: 6 bases; junction bases outside the gene matches: 3. The length of the CDR3 is 13 residues. The CDR3 DNA is TGTGCCAGCAGTTTACACAGGGGGCATGGCTACACCTTC. It translates to CASSLHRGHGYTF.

The chain joins TRBV19 to TRBJ2-5; the D gene is possibly TRBD1 (6 bases). The CDR3 is made up of 16 amino acids. Trimming left V 2 bases short and J 2 bases short, with 15 bases between. Germline V lookup: CDR1 LNHDA, CDR2 SQIVND (reference sequence). This chain's CDR3 is CASSITGTKGQETQYF. CDR3 sequence (DNA): TGTGCCAGTAGTATAACAGGGACGAAGGGGCAAGAGACCCAGTACTTC. Complete variable domain (other parts from reference TRBV19 and TRBJ2-5): DGGITQSPKYLFRKEGQNVTLSCEQNLNHDAMYWYRQDPGQGLRLIYYSQIVNDFQKGDIAEGYSVSREKKESFPLTVTSAQKNPTAFYLCASSITGTKGQETQYFGPGTRLLVL.

The CDR3 sequence is CASSHYGRQFF. The CDR3 DNA reads TGTGCCAGCAGCCATTACGGTAGGCAGTTCTTC. V gene TRBV3-1 combines with J gene TRBJ2-1; D uncertain. Per germline, CDR1 LGHDT and CDR2 YNNKEL (reference sequence). The CDR3 extends over 11 amino acids. V dropped 3 bases and J dropped 12 bases, with 9 bases sitting between them.

V is TRBV2 and J is TRBJ2-6, with D perhaps TRBD2 (5 bases). The CDR3 totals 16 residues. Germline V gene lookup returns CDR1 SNHLY and CDR2 FYNNEI. The V end lost 3 bases, the J end lost 2 bases, and 11 bases lay between the germline ends. This CDR3 reads CASSDLTEAGANVLTF. CDR3 in DNA: TGTGCCAGCAGTGACCTGACGGAGGCTGGGGCCAACGTCCTGACTTTC.

The chain employs TRBV5-1 and TRBJ2-7, with 10 bases identical to TRBD2. The CDR3 is 15 amino acids. Losses at the gene ends were 3 bases for V and 0 bases for J; bases not matched to a gene: 3. The germline V gene has CDR1 SGHRS and CDR2 YFSETQ. Here the CDR3 reads CASSWTSGSSYEQYF. The CDR3, as DNA: TGCGCCAGCAGCTGGACTAGCGGTTCCTCCTACGAGCAGTACTTC.

V usage is TRBV4-2 and J usage is TRBJ2-1, with D possibly being TRBD1 or TRBD2 (5 bases each). CDR1 and CDR2 (germline): LGHNA, YNFKEQ. The CDR3 extends over 16 amino acids. Trimming removed 0 bases at V and 2 bases at J, with 11 bases between. The CDR3 spells CASSQDVGTTYNEQFF. CDR3 bases: TGTGCCAGCAGCCAAGATGTCGGGACGACCTACAATGAGCAGTTCTTC.

The chain joins TRBV5-6 to TRBJ1-1; tentatively, D is TRBD1 (6 bases). There are 12 residues in the CDR3. Deletions cut 4 bases from V and 4 bases from J, with 8 bases between. Looked up from germline, CDR1 is SGHDT and CDR2 is YYEEEE. DNA of the CDR3: TGTGCCAGCAGCCAGGGGTTCACTGAAGCTTTCTTT. Translated: CASSQGFTEAFF. The full variable domain, rest sourced from reference TRBV5-6 and TRBJ1-1, is DAGVTQSPTHLIKTRGQQVTLRCSPKSGHDTVSWYQQALGQGPQFIFQYYEEEERQRGNFPDRFSGHQFPNYSSELNVNALLLGDSALYLCASSQGFTEAFFGQGTRLTVV.

This chain joins TRBV2 and TRBJ2-3; TRBD1 might be the D (6 bases). Germline assignment: CDR1 SNHLY and CDR2 FYNNEI. The CDR3 length is 18 residues. V gave up 1 base and J gave up 3 bases, with 20 bases separating them. The CDR3 DNA is TGTGCCAGCAGTGAAGGGGGGCAGCAGCTTCGGTCAACAGATACGCAGTATTTT. Translating gives CASSEGGQQLRSTDTQYF. The full variable domain, completed using reference TRBV2 and TRBJ2-3, is EPEVTQTPSHQVTQMGQEVILRCVPISNHLYFYWYRQILGQKVEFLVSFYNNEISEKSEIFDDQFSVERPDGSNFTLKIRSTKLEDSAMYFCASSEGGQQLRSTDTQYFGPGTRLTVL.

V gene TRBV24-1 combines with J gene TRBJ2-7; D is possibly TRBD1 (5 bases). V was pared by 3 bases and J by 5 bases, with 19 bases between. This CDR3 spans 16 amino acids. Per germline, CDR1 KGHDR and CDR2 SFDVKD. This CDR3 reads CATSDMDTLRPHEQYF. DNA for the CDR3: TGTGCCACCAGTGATATGGACACCCTCAGACCCCACGAGCAGTACTTC.

This chain links TRBV24-1 with TRBJ2-2, with 7 bases identical to TRBD1. The CDR3 is made up of 14 amino acids. The V and J ends lost 5 bases and 6 bases, in that order; junction bases with no gene match: 5. Germline CDR1 is KGHDR and CDR2 is SFDVKD. The CDR3 here is CATSGQGEPGELFF. CDR3 coding DNA: TGTGCCACCAGTGGCCAGGGGGAGCCCGGGGAGCTGTTTTTT.

This clonotype has only one observation. The chain uses TRBV12-3 or TRBV12-4 and TRBJ2-3; TRBD1 aligns across 9 bases. There are 15 residues in the CDR3. V dropped 3 bases and J dropped 9; count of bases not matched to a gene: 10. The CDR3 DNA is TGTGCCAGCAGTTTGGCATCCTATGGGACAGGGACGCAGTATTTT. Protein product: CASSLASYGTGTQYF.

This clonotype was recorded only once. The chain couples TRBV9 to TRBJ1-1; 7 nucleotides agree with TRBD1. The V and J ends lost 3 bases and 4 bases, in that order; junction bases with no gene match: 3. Looked up from germline, CDR1 is SGDLS and CDR2 is YYNGEE. This CDR3 contains 13 residues. As DNA, the CDR3 is TGTGCCAGCAGCGAGGGACAGAGCACTGAAGCTTTCTTT. Its protein product is CASSEGQSTEAFF. Complete variable domain (other parts from reference TRBV9 and TRBJ1-1): DSGVTQTPKHLITATGQRVTLRCSPRSGDLSVYWYQQSLDQGLQFLIQYYNGEERAKGNILERFSAQQFPDLHSELNLSSLELGDSALYFCASSEGQSTEAFFGQGTRLTVV.

V and J are TRBV13 and TRBJ2-5, with 13 bases matching TRBD2. The CDR3 has 17 residues. Germline V gene data show CDR1 as PRHDT and CDR2 as FYEKMQ (reference sequence). The J segment lost 5 bases and the V segment lost 5 bases, leaving 11 bases of the junction unmatched. CDR3: CASSPHGLAGDGETQYF. CDR3 in DNA: TGTGCCAGCAGCCCCCACGGACTAGCGGGAGATGGCGAGACCCAGTACTTC. Complete variable domain (other parts from reference TRBV13 and TRBJ2-5): AAGVIQSPRHLIKEKRETATLKCYPIPRHDTVYWYQQGPGQDPQFLISFYEKMQSDKGSIPDRFSAQQFSDYHSELNMSSLELGDSALYFCASSPHGLAGDGETQYFGPGTRLLVL.

This clonotype was recorded once. The V gene is TRBV24-1, the J gene TRBJ2-5; 8 bases align to TRBD2. This CDR3 region has 13 residues. V was pared by 3 bases and J by 4 bases, with 0 bases of the junction left unmatched. CDR1 and CDR2 (germline): KGHDR, SFDVKD. The CDR3 region is CATSDAGGETQYF. The CDR3, as DNA: TGTGCCACCAGTGATGCGGGGGGAGAGACCCAGTACTTC.

This clonotype is a singleton in its sample. V and J are TRBV7-9 and TRBJ2-7; weak D call: TRBD2 (5 bases). CDR3 size: 15 residues. In germline, CDR1 is SEHNR, CDR2 FQNEAQ (reference sequence). V was shortened by 2 bases and J by 5 bases, with 16 bases between the two germline ends. The CDR3 loop reads CASSLTGSRTNEQYF. DNA for the CDR3: TGTGCCAGCAGCTTAACGGGATCTAGAACCAACGAGCAGTACTTC.

CDR3 region: CASSLVSQGAAGTEAFF. CDR3 DNA: TGTGCCAGCAGCTTAGTTTCACAGGGGGCCGCCGGCACTGAAGCTTTCTTT. The V gene is TRBV7-9, the J gene TRBJ1-1, with 9 positions matching TRBD1. In germline, CDR1 is SEHNR, CDR2 FQNEAQ (reference sequence). After removal of 1 base from V and 4 bases from J, the junction contained 10 bases not matched to a gene. This CDR3 is 17 amino acids long.